These 3 T cell receptor beta chains were sequenced from one sample in a study of CDR3 diversity in severe acne. TCRdb analysed the PCR reads with MiXCR anew, one entry per CDR3 protein. The sample lists tens of thousands of distinct CDR3 sequences, approximately 54% occurring once. The material sequenced was blood. Receptor source: a male donor with severe acne vulgaris.

This clonotype was picked up many times. This chain joins TRBV25-1 and TRBJ2-1; D perhaps matches TRBD1 (5 bases). V lost 1 base and J lost 4, with 8 bases in between. The CDR3 contains 14 residues. Germline assignment: CDR1 MGHDK and CDR2 SYGVNS. The CDR3 DNA reads as TGTGCCAGCAGTGAATCCGACAGTTACAATGAGCAGTTCTTC. As protein: CASSESDSYNEQFF. Based on the CDR3 plus reference TRBV25-1 and TRBJ2-1, the full variable domain is EADIYQTPRYLVIGTGKKITLECSQTMGHDKMYWYQQDPGMELHLIHYSYGVNSTEKGDLSSESTVSRIRTEHFPLTLESARPSHTSQYLCASSESDSYNEQFFGPGTRLTVL.

The rearrangement links TRBV9 to TRBJ2-7; D perhaps matches TRBD1 (6 bases). This CDR3 spans 13 amino acids. The germline gives CDR1 SGDLS, CDR2 YYNGEE. V lost 3 bases and J 6 bases, leaving 13 bases between the germline ends. CDR3 in DNA: TGTGCCAGCAGCGCCACGGAAGGGGGCGAGCAGTACTTC. The encoded protein is CASSATEGGEQYF. The complete variable domain, with remaining parts taken from reference TRBV9 and TRBJ2-7, reads DSGVTQTPKHLITATGQRVTLRCSPRSGDLSVYWYQQSLDQGLQFLIQYYNGEERAKGNILERFSAQQFPDLHSELNLSSLELGDSALYFCASSATEGGEQYFGPGTRLTVT.

This clonotype was seen more than once but under ten times. V is TRBV20-1 and J is TRBJ2-2; D call uncertain. This CDR3 is 12 amino acids long. Trimming took off 7 bases at V and 1 base at J, with 7 bases between the two ends. Germline CDR1 DFQATT, CDR2 SNEGSKA (reference sequence). This chain's CDR3 is CSGLKNTGELFF. The CDR3 DNA reads as TGCAGTGGGCTCAAGAACACCGGGGAGCTGTTTTTT.